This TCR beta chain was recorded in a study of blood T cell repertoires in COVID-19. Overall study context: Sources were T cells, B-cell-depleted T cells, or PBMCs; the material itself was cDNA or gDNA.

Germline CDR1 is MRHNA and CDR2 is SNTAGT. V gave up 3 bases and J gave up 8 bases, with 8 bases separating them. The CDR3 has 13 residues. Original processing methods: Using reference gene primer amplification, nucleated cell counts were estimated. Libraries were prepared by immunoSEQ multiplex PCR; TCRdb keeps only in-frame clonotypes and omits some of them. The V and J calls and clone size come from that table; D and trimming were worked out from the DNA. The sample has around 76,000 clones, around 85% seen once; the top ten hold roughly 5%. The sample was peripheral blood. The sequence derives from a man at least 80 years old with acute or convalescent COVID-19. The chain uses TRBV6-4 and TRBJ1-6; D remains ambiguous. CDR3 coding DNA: TGTGCCAGCAGTGAGCGGCGAGATTCACCCCTCCACTTT. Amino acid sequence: CASSERRDSPLHF.